This is a list of T cell receptor beta chains from one sample in a study of blood T cell repertoires in COVID-19. Clones were sequenced by immunoSEQ multiplex PCR, and TCRdb holds only the in-frame ones, with some missing. The table includes some 250,000 clones, more than 85% detected once. Sequenced material: peripheral blood. These receptors were taken from a woman aged 55-70 years with COVID-19, enrolled during active disease. Each CDR3 is given with its conserved first and last residue. Fields, in order: clone size, D gene, J gene, V gene, CDR3 protein, CDR3 DNA. The D gene is left open where the match is weak. Expanded clones are given a class, and other clones once, few, many or no size at all.

>once|TRBD2|TRBJ2-1|TRBV5-4
CASSLAGGRAGNEQFF
TGTGCCAGCAGCTTGGCTGGCGGGAGGGCGGGAAATGAGCAGTTCTTC
>.|TRBD2|TRBJ2-7|TRBV5-4
CASSLPAGGLEQYF
TGTGCCAGCAGCTTACCAGCGGGAGGGCTCGAGCAGTACTTC
>.|TRBD2|TRBJ2-5|TRBV7-9
CASSRWREAKETQYF
TGTGCCAGCAGCCGGTGGCGGGAGGCGAAAGAGACCCAGTACTTC
>.|TRBD2|TRBJ2-1|TRBV29-1
CSVEGGTSYHEQFF
TGCAGCGTTGAGGGAGGGACTAGTTACCATGAGCAGTTCTTC
>once|TRBD1|TRBJ2-7|TRBV24-1
CATSMGGQGGYEQYF
TGTGCCACCAGTATGGGTGGACAGGGTGGCTACGAGCAGTACTTC
>few|.|TRBJ1-6|TRBV28
CASSLFRDSNSPLHF
TGTGCCAGCAGTTTGTTCAGGGACTCGAATTCACCCCTCCACTTT
>.|TRBD1|TRBJ2-7|TRBV10-2
CASRSQGTYEQYF
TGCGCCAGCAGATCACAGGGGACCTACGAGCAGTACTTC
>.|TRBD2|TRBJ2-1|TRBV15
CATSRRTSGINEQFF
TGTGCCACCAGCAGAAGGACTAGCGGGATCAATGAGCAGTTCTTC
>.|TRBD1|TRBJ2-2|TRBV5-1
CASTPGTGRTGELFF
TGCGCCAGCACCCCCGGGACAGGCCGCACCGGGGAGCTGTTTTTT
>.|.|TRBJ2-2|TRBV5-4
CASRGGMAGELFF
TGTGCCAGCCGAGGGGGTATGGCCGGGGAGCTGTTTTTT
>.|TRBD1|TRBJ2-3|TRBV30
CAWSVRGGQGEGTQYF
TGTGCCTGGAGTGTAAGAGGGGGACAGGGCGAAGGTACGCAGTATTTT
>.|TRBD2|TRBJ2-1|TRBV28
CASSRWTSGTSYNEQFF
TGTGCCAGCAGTCGGTGGACTAGCGGTACCTCCTACAATGAGCAGTTCTTC
>.|.|TRBJ2-1|TRBV21-1
CASSKLRLADSYNEQFF
TGTGCCAGCAGCAAACTCAGGCTAGCGGACTCCTACAATGAGCAGTTCTTC
>.|TRBD1|TRBJ1-2|TRBV24-1
CATSDPGGAPYGYTF
TGTGCCACCAGTGATCCAGGGGGCGCGCCCTATGGCTACACCTTC
>.|TRBD2|TRBJ2-1|TRBV28
CASSQGRARFF
TGTGCCTCCTCGCAAGGGAGGGCCAGGTTCTTC
>.|.|TRBJ2-7|TRBV15
CATSRDGSSDEQYF
TGTGCCACCAGCAGAGATGGGAGTTCTGACGAGCAGTACTTC
>.|TRBD1|TRBJ1-2|TRBV12-3/TRBV12-4
CASKPGQNYGYTF
TGTGCCAGCAAGCCGGGACAGAACTATGGCTACACCTTC
>few|TRBD2|TRBJ2-7|TRBV7-9
CASSQGSGMSYEQYF
TGTGCCAGCAGCCAAGGGAGCGGGATGTCCTACGAGCAGTACTTC
>.|.|TRBJ2-1|TRBV5-6
CASSFRGAVYNEQFF
TGTGCCAGCAGCTTTCGGGGGGCGGTCTACAATGAGCAGTTCTTC
>.|.|TRBJ2-7|TRBV5-6
CASSTRQLITYEQYF
TGTGCCAGCAGCACGAGACAGCTCATTACCTACGAGCAGTACTTC
>.|.|TRBJ2-1|TRBV9
CASSVDTNNEQFF
TGTGCCAGCAGCGTGGACACCAACAATGAGCAGTTCTTC
>.|.|TRBJ2-5|TRBV28
CASSLFYGAAERETQYF
TGTGCCAGCAGTTTATTTTATGGGGCGGCAGAAAGAGAGACCCAGTACTTC
>.|TRBD2|TRBJ2-7|TRBV5-1
CASSRLAGGPSSYEQYF
TGCGCCAGCAGCAGACTAGCGGGAGGGCCGAGCTCCTACGAGCAGTACTTC
>.|TRBD2|TRBJ2-1|TRBV27
CASSFAGGPPNEQFF
TGTGCCAGCAGTTTTGCGGGAGGGCCCCCTAATGAGCAGTTCTTC
>.|TRBD1|TRBJ2-7|TRBV5-1
CASSPTGGNFYEQYF
TGCGCCAGCAGCCCAACAGGGGGCAACTTCTACGAGCAGTACTTC
>.|TRBD1|TRBJ1-6|TRBV3-1/TRBV3-2
CATGTENSPLHF
TGTGCCACCGGGACAGAAAATTCACCCCTCCACTTT
>.|.|TRBJ1-1|TRBV7-9
CASRGGARMANTEAFF
TGTGCCAGCAGAGGTGGGGCGCGTATGGCGAACACTGAAGCTTTCTTT
>.|TRBD2|TRBJ2-2|TRBV12-3/TRBV12-4
CAERELGTGELFF
TGTGCCGAGCGGGAGTTGGGTACCGGGGAGCTGTTTTTT
>.|.|TRBJ1-6|TRBV30
CAWSAGRNNSPLHF
TGTGCCTGGAGTGCCGGGAGAAATAATTCACCCCTCCACTTT
>.|TRBD2|TRBJ2-2|TRBV10-1
CASSERAGGPFGELFF
TGCGCCAGCAGTGAGCGGGCGGGAGGGCCATTCGGGGAGCTGTTTTTT
>.|TRBD1|TRBJ2-7|TRBV5-4
CASSLATGGPYEQYF
TGTGCCAGCAGCTTGGCGACAGGGGGGCCCTACGAGCAGTACTTC
>.|.|TRBJ1-5|TRBV24-1
CATSDLNRDQPQHF
TGTGCCACCAGTGATTTGAACAGGGACCAGCCCCAGCATTTT
>.|TRBD2|TRBJ2-1|TRBV9
CASSVGLAGRDNEQFF
TGTGCCAGCAGCGTAGGGCTAGCGGGACGAGACAATGAGCAGTTCTTC
>.|TRBD1|TRBJ2-2|TRBV5-1
CASSLDRGNTGELFF
TGCGCCAGCAGCTTAGACAGGGGTAACACCGGGGAGCTGTTTTTT
>.|.|TRBJ2-5|TRBV18
CASSPHWPSAQETQYF
TGTGCCAGCTCACCACACTGGCCTAGCGCCCAAGAGACCCAGTACTTC
>.|TRBD2|TRBJ2-7|TRBV15
CATTSTRLAGVSYEQYF
TGTGCCACCACCTCCACCCGACTAGCGGGAGTTTCCTACGAGCAGTACTTC
>.|.|TRBJ2-1|TRBV12-5
CASGLVLSVTDNEQFF
TGTGCTAGTGGTTTGGTACTCTCGGTTACTGACAATGAGCAGTTCTTC
>.|.|TRBJ1-5|TRBV6-5
CASKTSGVGNQPQHF
TGTGCCAGCAAAACCTCAGGGGTCGGTAATCAGCCCCAGCATTTT
>once|.|TRBJ1-4|TRBV25-1
CASEGFVEKLFF
TGTGCCAGCGAGGGTTTTGTGGAAAAACTGTTTTTT
>few|TRBD1|TRBJ2-2|TRBV27
CASSFETGAGTGELFF
TGTGCCAGCAGTTTCGAGACAGGGGCTGGCACCGGGGAGCTGTTTTTT
>.|.|TRBJ1-2|TRBV5-1
CASSLDSGTLGYGYTF
TGCGCCAGCAGCTTGGATAGCGGGACATTGGGCTATGGCTACACCTTC
>.|TRBD1|TRBJ2-7|TRBV5-4
CASSWDRYEQYF
TGTGCCAGCAGCTGGGACAGATACGAGCAGTACTTC